What follows is one TCR beta chain and its context. Only in-frame clones appear in the TCRdb table, and some are missing; sequencing was by immunoSEQ multiplex PCR. The sample carries about 400,000 clones, 70% to 90% recorded once. This sample stems from a study of blood T cell repertoires in COVID-19. About the study: Samples taken during acute and convalescent COVID-19 were collected in the United States, Italy and Spain. Sources were T cells, B-cell-depleted T cells, or PBMCs; the material itself was cDNA or gDNA.

Individuals drawn from 24 US areas were about 18 to 100 years old. In assigning cohorts, the study relied on participant-reported clinical history. Germline V gives CDR1 SGHRS, CDR2 YFSETQ. V lost 0 bases and J 2 bases, leaving 8 bases between the germline ends. The CDR3 runs to 14 residues. The specimen was PBMCs or T cells enriched from blood (not recorded which). This chain joins TRBV5-1 and TRBJ1-2, with a weak D call TRBD1 (6 bases). The clonotype comes from a woman aged 18-30 years with acute COVID-19. CDR3 bases: TGCGCCAGCAGCTTGGACAGGGAAAACTATGGCTACACCTTC. It codes for CASSLDRENYGYTF.